This T cell receptor beta chain is from a study of blood T cell repertoires in COVID-19. V was clipped by 1 base and J by 4 bases, with 10 bases between them. The CDR3 has 14 residues. The germline V gene has CDR1 MGHRA and CDR2 YSYEKL. Assay: immunoSEQ multiplex PCR; the TCRdb copy retains only in-frame clones and omits some. This table holds approximately 240,000 clones, roughly 85% found once. The specimen was peripheral blood. The TCR comes from a woman between 18 and 30 years old who had recovered from COVID-19. The chain links TRBV4-1 to TRBJ1-1, with D hard to call. The CDR3 DNA reads as TGCGCCAGCAGCCAAGTCCAGGAGGGCACTGAAGCTTTCTTT. Residues: CASSQVQEGTEAFF.